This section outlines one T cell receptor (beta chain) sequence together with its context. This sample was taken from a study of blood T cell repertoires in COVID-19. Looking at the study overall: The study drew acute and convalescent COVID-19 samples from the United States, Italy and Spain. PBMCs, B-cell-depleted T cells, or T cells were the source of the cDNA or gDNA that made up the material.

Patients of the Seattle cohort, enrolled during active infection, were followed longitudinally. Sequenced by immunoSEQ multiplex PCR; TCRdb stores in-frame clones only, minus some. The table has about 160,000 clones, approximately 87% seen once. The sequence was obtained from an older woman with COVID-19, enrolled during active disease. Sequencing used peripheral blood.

The DNA for the CDR3 is TGTGCCACCAGCTCCAGGGTTCGGGAGACCCAGTACTTC. This translates into CATSSRVRETQYF. V gene TRBV15 combines with J gene TRBJ2-5, with D possibly being TRBD1 (5 bases). Trimming cost V 5 bases and J 5 bases, with 12 bases left between them. Germline-derived CDR1 and CDR2 are LNHNV and YYDKDF (reference sequence). CDR3 length: 13 residues.